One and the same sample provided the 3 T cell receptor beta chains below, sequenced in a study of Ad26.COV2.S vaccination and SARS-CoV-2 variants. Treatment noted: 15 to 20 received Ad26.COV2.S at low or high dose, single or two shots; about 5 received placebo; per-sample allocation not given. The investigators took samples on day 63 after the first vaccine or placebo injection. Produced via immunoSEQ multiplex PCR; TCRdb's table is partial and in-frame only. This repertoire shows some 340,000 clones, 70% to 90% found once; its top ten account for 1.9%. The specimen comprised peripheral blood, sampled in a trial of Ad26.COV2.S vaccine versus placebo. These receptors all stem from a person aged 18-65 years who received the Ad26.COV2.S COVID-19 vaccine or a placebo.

The CDR3 DNA reads TGTGCCAGCAGTTCTGGTTCCGGGACCCCCGGACCTTCTGGGGCCAACGTCCTGACTTTC. Translation gives CASSSGSGTPGPSGANVLTF. The chain joins TRBV21-1 to TRBJ2-6. TRBV21-1 is tagged as a pseudogene. The CDR3 sequence is 20 residues long.

CDR3 in amino acids: CASSQQTGGYAYGYTF. In nucleotides, the CDR3 is TGTGCCAGCTCGCAACAGACAGGGGGCTACGCCTATGGCTACACCTTC. V gene TRBV18 combines with J gene TRBJ1-2, with 10 bases matching TRBD1. Germline CDR1 reads KGHSH; CDR2 reads LQKENI. CDR3 length: 16 amino acids. V lost 6 bases to trimming and J lost 4 bases; unmatched junction nucleotides: 11.

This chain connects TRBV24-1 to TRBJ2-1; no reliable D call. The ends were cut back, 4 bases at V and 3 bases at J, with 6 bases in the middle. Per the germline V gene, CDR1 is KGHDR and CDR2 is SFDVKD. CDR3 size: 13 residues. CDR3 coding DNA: TGTGCCACCAGTGACCAAGACTACAATGAGCAGTTCTTC. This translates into CATSDQDYNEQFF.